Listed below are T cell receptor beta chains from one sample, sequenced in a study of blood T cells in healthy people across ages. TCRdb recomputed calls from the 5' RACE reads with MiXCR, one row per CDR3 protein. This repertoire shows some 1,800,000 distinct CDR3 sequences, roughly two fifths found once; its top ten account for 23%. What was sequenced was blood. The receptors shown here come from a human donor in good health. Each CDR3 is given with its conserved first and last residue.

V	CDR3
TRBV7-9	CAGSPGGGLGGYTF
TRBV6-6	CASNVRQENTEAFF
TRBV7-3	CASSLGSPRQGDNEQFF
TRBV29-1	CGAASGTGEGEAFF
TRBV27	CASKRQGARRAFF
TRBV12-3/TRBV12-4	CASRRRRGPPNNEQFF
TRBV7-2	CASSFSPSSGRGYEQYF
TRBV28	CATLTGVNYGYTF
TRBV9	CASSVEGGSVRETQYF
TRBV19	CASSTWQSTDTQYF
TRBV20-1	CSAPDRVSNQPQHF
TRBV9	CASSQDDRVSYTF
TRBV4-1	CASSQGPGAGDQPQHF
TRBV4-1	CASSHRVRDEQFF
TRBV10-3	CAMTEITDTQYF
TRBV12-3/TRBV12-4	CASSFRDSSYVQYF
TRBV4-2	CASSQVGDGNQPQHF
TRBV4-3	CASNQDRGQKYGYTF
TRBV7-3	CASSPIFGRGYTF
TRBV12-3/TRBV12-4	CASSLRGFGAPTSYNEQFF
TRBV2	CASTGLVSVETQYF
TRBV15	CATSRDGGGIYEQYF
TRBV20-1	CSARDRVSGGQTQYF
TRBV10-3	CAINPTGVSFEQYF
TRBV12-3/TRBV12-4	CASSGDDQPQHF